This T cell receptor (beta chain) was found in a study of Ad26.COV2.S vaccination and SARS-CoV-2 variants. Broader study findings: Substantial breadth in spike-specific CD8+ and CD4+ T cell responses was reportedly seen after vaccination. Recipients given vaccine exceeded placebo recipients in spike-specific TCR breadth. Vaccine and placebo groups showed comparable non-spike TCR breadth.

Assay used: immunoSEQ multiplex PCR; TCRdb lists only in-frame clones, some missing. Here the sample spans a few hundred thousand clones, around 87% being singletons. As for this clone: Antigen: not known.

The CDR3 spans 15 residues. With 4 bases removed from V and 1 base from J, the gap between germline ends came to 11 bases. Looked up from germline, CDR1 is SGHNT and CDR2 is YYREEE (reference sequence). Noted treatment: roughly 18 received Ad26.COV2.S at low or high dose, single or two shots; several received placebo; per-sample allocation not given. Sampling was done on day 63 after the first vaccine or placebo injection. Sequenced material: peripheral blood, taken in a trial of Ad26.COV2.S vaccine versus placebo. The chain couples TRBV5-4 to TRBJ2-2; no firm D call. The TCR sequence derives from a person between 18 and 65 years old who received the Ad26.COV2.S COVID-19 vaccine or a placebo. Here the CDR3 DNA reads TGTGCCAGCAGCCCGCGTGGCGGGAACACCGGGGAGCTGTTTTTT. It encodes CASSPRGGNTGELFF.